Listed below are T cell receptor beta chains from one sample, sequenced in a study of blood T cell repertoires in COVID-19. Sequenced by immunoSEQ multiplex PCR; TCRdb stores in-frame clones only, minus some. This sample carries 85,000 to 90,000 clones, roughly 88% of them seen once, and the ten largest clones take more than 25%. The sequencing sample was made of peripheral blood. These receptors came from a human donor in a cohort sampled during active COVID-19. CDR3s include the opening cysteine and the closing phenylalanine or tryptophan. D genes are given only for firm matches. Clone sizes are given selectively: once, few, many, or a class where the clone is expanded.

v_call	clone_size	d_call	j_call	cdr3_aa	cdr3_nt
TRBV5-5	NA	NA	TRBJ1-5	CASSLTGYSNQPQHF	TGTGCCAGCAGCTTGACAGGATATAGCAATCAGCCCCAGCATTTT
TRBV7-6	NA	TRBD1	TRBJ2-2	CASSRLHFPGQDTGELFF	TGTGCCAGCAGCCGCTTGCATTTTCCGGGACAGGACACCGGGGAGCTGTTTTTT
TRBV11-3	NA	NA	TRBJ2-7	CASSLDGAEEQYF	TGTGCCAGCAGCTTAGATGGGGCAGAAGAGCAGTACTTC
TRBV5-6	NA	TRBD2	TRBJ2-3	CASSSHGLADSTDTQYF	TGTGCCAGCAGCTCGCATGGACTAGCGGATAGCACAGATACGCAGTATTTT
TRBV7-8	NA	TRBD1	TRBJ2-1	CASSQTGGAVEEQFF	TGTGCCAGCAGCCAAACAGGGGGCGCAGTGGAGGAGCAGTTCTTC
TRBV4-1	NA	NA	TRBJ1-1	CASSQQGSTEAFF	TGCGCCAGCAGCCAACAGGGAAGCACTGAAGCTTTCTTT
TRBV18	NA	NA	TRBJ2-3	CASSPSSTDTQYF	TGTGCCAGCTCACCGTCAAGCACAGATACGCAGTATTTT
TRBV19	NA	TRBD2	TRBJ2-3	CASSTSGTSGGYLSTQYF	TGTGCCAGTAGTACCTCGGGGACTAGCGGAGGTTACTTAAGTACGCAGTATTTT
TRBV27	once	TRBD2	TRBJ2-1	CASSLGGTPPYNEQFF	TGTGCCAGCAGTTTGGGGGGGACGCCGCCCTACAATGAGCAGTTCTTC
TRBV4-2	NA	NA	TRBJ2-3	CASSQDGEVADTQYF	TGTGCCAGCAGCCAAGACGGGGAAGTCGCAGATACGCAGTATTTT
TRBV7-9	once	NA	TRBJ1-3	CASSPEDPNTIYF	TGTGCCAGCAGCCCCGAGGATCCAAACACCATATATTTT
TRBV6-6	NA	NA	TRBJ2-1	CASSYGYEQFF	TGTGCCAGCAGTTACGGCTATGAGCAGTTCTTC
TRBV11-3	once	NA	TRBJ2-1	CASSSSRGIIGEQFF	TGTGCCAGCAGCTCCAGCAGGGGTATTATCGGTGAGCAGTTCTTC
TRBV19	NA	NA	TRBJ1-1	CASSAPQGRMNTEAFF	TGTGCCAGTAGTGCTCCACAAGGGAGGATGAACACTGAAGCTTTCTTT
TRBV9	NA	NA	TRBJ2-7	CASSVDPGVREQYF	TGTGCCAGCAGCGTAGATCCAGGCGTTCGCGAGCAGTACTTC